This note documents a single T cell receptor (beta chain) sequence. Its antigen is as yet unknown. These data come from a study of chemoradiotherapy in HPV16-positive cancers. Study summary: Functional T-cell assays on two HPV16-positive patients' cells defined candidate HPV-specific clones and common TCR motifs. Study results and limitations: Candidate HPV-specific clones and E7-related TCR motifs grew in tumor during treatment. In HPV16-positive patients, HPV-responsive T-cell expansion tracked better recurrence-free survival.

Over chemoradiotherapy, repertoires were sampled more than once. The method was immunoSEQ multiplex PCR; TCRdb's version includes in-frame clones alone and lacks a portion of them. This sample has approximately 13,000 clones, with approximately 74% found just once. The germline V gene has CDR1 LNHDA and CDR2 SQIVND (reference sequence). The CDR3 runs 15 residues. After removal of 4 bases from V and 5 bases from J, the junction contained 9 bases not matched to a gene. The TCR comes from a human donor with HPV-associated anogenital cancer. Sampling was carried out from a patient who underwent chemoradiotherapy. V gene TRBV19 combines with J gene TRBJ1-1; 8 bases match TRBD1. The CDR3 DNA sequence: TGTGCCAGTAGTACGGGGACAGGTGTGGGGACTGAAGCTTTCTTT. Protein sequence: CASSTGTGVGTEAFF.